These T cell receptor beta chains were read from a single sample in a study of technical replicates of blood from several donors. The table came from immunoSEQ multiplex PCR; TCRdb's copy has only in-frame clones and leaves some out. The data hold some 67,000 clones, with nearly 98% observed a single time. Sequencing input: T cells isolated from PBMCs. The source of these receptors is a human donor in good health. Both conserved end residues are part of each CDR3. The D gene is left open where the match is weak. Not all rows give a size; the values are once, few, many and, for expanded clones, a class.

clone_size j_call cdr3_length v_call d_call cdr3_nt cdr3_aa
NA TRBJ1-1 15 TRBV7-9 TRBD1 TGTGCCAGCAGCTTAGTGGGACAGGGGGCGATTGAAGCTTTCTTT CASSLVGQGAIEAFF
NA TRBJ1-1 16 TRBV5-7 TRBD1 TGTGCCAGCAGCTCGACAGGGTGTCCCTCTAACACTGAAGCTTTCTTT CASSSTGCPSNTEAFF
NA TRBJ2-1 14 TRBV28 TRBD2 TGTGCCAGCACCACTAGCGGGACCTACAATGAGCAGTTCTTC CASTTSGTYNEQFF
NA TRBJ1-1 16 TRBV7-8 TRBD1 TGTGCCAGCAGCTTACCTAGGACAGGGGTGAACACTGAAGCTTTCTTT CASSLPRTGVNTEAFF
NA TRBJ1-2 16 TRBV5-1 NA TGCGCCAGCAGCTTGGCGGGGGGACTATTGGACTATGGCTACACCTTC CASSLAGGLLDYGYTF
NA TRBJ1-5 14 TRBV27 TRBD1 TGTGCCAGCAGTTTGGGGACAGGGAATCAGCCCCAGCATTTT CASSLGTGNQPQHF
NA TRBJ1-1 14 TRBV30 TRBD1 TGTGCCTGGGATAGGACAGGGGGCGATCGTGAAGCTTTCTTT CAWDRTGGDREAFF
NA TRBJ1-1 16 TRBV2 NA TGTGCCAGCAGTGAACTCCATAGCGGGGGAGACACTGAAGCTTTCTTT CASSELHSGGDTEAFF
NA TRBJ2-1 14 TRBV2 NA TGTGCCAGCAGTGACAGGAATCTCTACAATGAGCAGTTCTTC CASSDRNLYNEQFF
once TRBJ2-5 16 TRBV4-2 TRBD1 TGTGCCAGCAGCCTACGGGGGACAGGGGGCGTTGAGACCCAGTACTTC CASSLRGTGGVETQYF
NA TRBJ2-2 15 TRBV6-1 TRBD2 TGTGCCAGCAGTGAAAACGGCGGGGGCACCGGGGAGCTGTTTTTT CASSENGGGTGELFF
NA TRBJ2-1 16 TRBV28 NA TGTGCCAGCAGTAATGACCCGGGGAGCTCCTACAATGAGCAGTTCTTC CASSNDPGSSYNEQFF
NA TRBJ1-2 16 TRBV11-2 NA TGTGCCAGCAGCTTAGGGAGGATGGTGGGGAATAATGGCTACACCTTC CASSLGRMVGNNGYTF
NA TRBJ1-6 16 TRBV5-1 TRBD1 TGCGCCAGCAGCACCTGGGCAGGGGGCCAAGGCTCACCCCTCCACTTT CASSTWAGGQGSPLHF
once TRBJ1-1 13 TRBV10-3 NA TGTGCCATCAAGGAGGTGATGAACACTGAAGCTTTCTTT CAIKEVMNTEAFF
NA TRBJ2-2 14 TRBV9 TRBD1 TGTGCCAGCAGGCAGGGGGTTGGAACCGGGGAGCTGTTTTTT CASRQGVGTGELFF
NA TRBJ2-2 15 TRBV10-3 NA TGTGCCATCACAGAACGTGAACTATATTCCGGGGAGCTGTTTTTT CAITERELYSGELFF
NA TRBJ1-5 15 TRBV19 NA TGTGCCAGTAGGCTTAGTACAGGCTCGAGACAGCCCCAGCATTTT CASRLSTGSRQPQHF
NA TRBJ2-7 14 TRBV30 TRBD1 TGTGCCTGGAAAAACAGGGGAAGGGTGGACGAGCAGTACTTC CAWKNRGRVDEQYF
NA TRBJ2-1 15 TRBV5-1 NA TGCGCCAGCAGACTGCGCCCTACGGGAAACAATGAGCAGTTCTTC CASRLRPTGNNEQFF
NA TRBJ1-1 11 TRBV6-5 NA TGTGCCAGCAGCTCTAACACTGAAGCTTTCTTT CASSSNTEAFF
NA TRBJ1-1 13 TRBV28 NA TGTGCCAGCAGTTTTAGCAGGAACACTGAAGCTTTCTTT CASSFSRNTEAFF
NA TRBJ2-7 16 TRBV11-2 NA TGTGCCAGCAGCTTACTGACCGGGAGCAATTCTTTCGAGCAGTACTTC CASSLLTGSNSFEQYF
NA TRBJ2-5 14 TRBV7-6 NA TGTGCCAGCAGCTTACAGGACTACTTTGGGACCCAGTACTTC CASSLQDYFGTQYF
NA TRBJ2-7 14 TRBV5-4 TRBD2 TGTGCCACCAAGACTAGCGGGAGCTCCTACGAGCAGTACTTC CATKTSGSSYEQYF
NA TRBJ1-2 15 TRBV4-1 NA TGCGCCAGCAGCCAAGATGGGCAATCATTCTATGGCTACACCTTC CASSQDGQSFYGYTF
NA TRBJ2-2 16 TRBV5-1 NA TGCGCCAGCAGCTTGTCAGGGGCTATAGGCACCGGGGAGCTGTTTTTT CASSLSGAIGTGELFF
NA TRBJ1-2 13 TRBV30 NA TGTGCCTGGAGTTTGGGCACCAGCTATGGCTACACCTTC CAWSLGTSYGYTF
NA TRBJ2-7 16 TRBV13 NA TGTGCCAGCAGCTCCCTATTACAGGGAGAGAGCGGCGAGCAGTACTTC CASSSLLQGESGEQYF
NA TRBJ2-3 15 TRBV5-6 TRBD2 TGTGCCAGCAGCGACGGGACTAGCGGCACAGATACGCAGTATTTT CASSDGTSGTDTQYF
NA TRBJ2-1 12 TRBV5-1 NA TGCGCCAGCAGCTTGAACAGGGCTGAGCAGTTCTTC CASSLNRAEQFF
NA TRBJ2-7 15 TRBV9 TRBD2 TGTGCCAGCAGCGTAGAGCTAGCGGGAGAACACGAGCAGTACTTC CASSVELAGEHEQYF
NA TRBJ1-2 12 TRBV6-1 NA TGTGCCAGCAGAACAGGGAACTATGGCTACACCTTC CASRTGNYGYTF
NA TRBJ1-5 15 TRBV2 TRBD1 TGTGCCAGCAGTGAAATGGAGGGGGCCGGTCAGCCCCAGCATTTT CASSEMEGAGQPQHF
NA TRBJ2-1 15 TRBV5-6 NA TGTGCCAGCAGCCCGAGGTGGAGCTCCTACAATGAGCAGTTCTTC CASSPRWSSYNEQFF
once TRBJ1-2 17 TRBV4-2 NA TGTGCCAGCAGCCAAGCCTCAAACAGTGGTGGAAACTATGGCTACACCTTC CASSQASNSGGNYGYTF
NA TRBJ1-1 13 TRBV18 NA TGTGCCAGCACACGAGGCCCCAACACTGAAGCTTTCTTT CASTRGPNTEAFF
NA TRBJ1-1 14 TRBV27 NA TGTGCCAGCAGTTTATCCAGGATGAACACTGAAGCTTTCTTT CASSLSRMNTEAFF
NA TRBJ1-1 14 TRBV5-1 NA TGCGCCAGCAGAGAGGGACTCCCGGGGACTGAAGCTTTCTTT CASREGLPGTEAFF
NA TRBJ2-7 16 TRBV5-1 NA TGCGCCAGCAGCTTGGCCGGGGTGGACAGCTCCTACGAGCAGTACTTC CASSLAGVDSSYEQYF
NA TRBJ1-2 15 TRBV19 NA TGTGCCAGTAGTATATCGGAGGGAGGAGGGAGAGGCTACACCTTC CASSISEGGGRGYTF
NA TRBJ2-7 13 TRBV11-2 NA TGTGCCAGCAGCACCTTGTTGGCGGGGGAGCAGTACTTC CASSTLLAGEQYF
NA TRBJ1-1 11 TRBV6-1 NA TGTGCCATCCTAGTCCCCACTGAAGCTTTCTTT CAILVPTEAFF
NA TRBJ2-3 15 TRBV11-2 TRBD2 TGTGCCAGCAGCTTAGCGTCGGGGGGGAGGAGGACGCAGTATTTT CASSLASGGRRTQYF
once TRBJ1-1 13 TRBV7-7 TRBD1 TGTGCTAGCAGCCGGTCACAGGGGTTTGAAGCTTTCTTT CASSRSQGFEAFF
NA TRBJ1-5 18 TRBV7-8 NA TGTGCCAGCAGCCCAGAAGGGAGGGGTCGGGCCTTTAATCAGCCCCAGCATTTT CASSPEGRGRAFNQPQHF